One sample yielded the 25 T cell receptor beta chains listed below, sequenced in a study of cytomegalovirus exposure and HLA in healthy donors. TCRdb's copy holds only in-frame clones and misses some; the assay was immunoSEQ multiplex PCR. The sample has about 98,000 clones, about 88% seen once. The sequenced sample consisted of PBMCs. These TCRs come from a man younger than 35 in good health and CMV-seropositive.

The chain links TRBV6-1 to TRBJ2-2; 8 nucleotides line up with TRBD1. With V trimmed by 1 base and J by 6 bases, 10 bases remained unmatched. This CDR3 contains 17 residues. Germline values: CDR1 MNHNS, CDR2 SASEGT. The CDR3 DNA reads as TGTGCCAGCAGTGAAGGGTACGGACAGGGATCGCCCGGGGAGCTGTTTTTT. It codes for CASSEGYGQGSPGELFF.

The V gene is TRBV7-2, the J gene TRBJ2-2; D gene uncertain. Trimming cost V 4 bases and J 6 bases, with 9 bases left between them. The CDR3 contains 13 residues. Germline-derived CDR1 and CDR2 are SGHTA and FQGNSA. In DNA, the CDR3 is TGTGCCAGCAGCTCCACTAAGTCCGGGGAGCTGTTTTTT. Translation: CASSSTKSGELFF.

V gene TRBV7-6 combines with J gene TRBJ2-2; the match to TRBD2 covers 7 bases. This CDR3 is 15 amino acids long. V trimming: 4 bases; J trimming: 1 base; junction bases outside the gene matches: 3. Per the germline V gene, CDR1 is SGHVS and CDR2 is FNYEAQ. DNA of the CDR3: TGTGCCAGCAGCTCCGGGGGGATGAACACCGGGGAGCTGTTTTTT. Its translation: CASSSGGMNTGELFF.

V is TRBV19 and J is TRBJ2-7, with 10 positions matching TRBD2. There are 14 residues in the CDR3. The V and J ends lost 7 bases and 3 bases, in that order; junction bases with no gene match: 6. Germline CDR1 reads LNHDA; CDR2 reads SQIVND (reference sequence). CDR3 sequence: CASKAASGSYEQYF. The CDR3 DNA follows: TGTGCCAGTAAGGCGGCTAGCGGGAGCTACGAGCAGTACTTC.

V is TRBV4-1 and J is TRBJ1-4; 8 nucleotides agree with TRBD1. The CDR3 sequence is 14 residues long. CDR1 is MGHRA and CDR2 is YSYEKL in the germline V gene. V shed 3 bases, J shed 4 bases, and the junction held 1 base outside the gene matches. The CDR3 DNA reads as TGCGCCAGCAGCCAGGGACAGGATAATGAAAAACTGTTTTTT. It codes for CASSQGQDNEKLFF.

To note about this clone: This sample also contains other DNA sequences that code for the same CDR3. V and J are TRBV9 and TRBJ2-7; possible D gene TRBD2, 6 bases. V was cut by 0 bases and J by 1 base, with 11 bases left in between. There are 15 residues in the CDR3. CDR1 and CDR2 from the germline V gene are SGDLS and YYNGEE. The CDR3 is CASSVAAGGSYEQYF. The CDR3 DNA reads as TGTGCCAGCAGCGTAGCAGCGGGCGGGTCCTACGAGCAGTACTTC.

The CDR3 region is CASIRGGRPSYEQYF. CDR3 DNA: TGTGCCAGCATTCGGGGGGGAAGGCCATCCTACGAGCAGTACTTC. The chain couples TRBV28 to TRBJ2-7, with 8 positions matching TRBD2. CDR1 MDHEN and CDR2 SYDVKM come from the germline V gene. The CDR3 extends over 15 amino acids. The ends lost 7 bases at V and 1 base at J; junction bases unmatched: 9.

This sequence joins TRBV6-6 and TRBJ1-1, with a possible D match to TRBD1 (5 bases). Germline CDR1 MNHNY, CDR2 SVGAGI (reference sequence). This CDR3 region has 13 residues. Between the trimmed V and J ends, which lost 8 bases and 0 bases, there was a span of 10 bases. Here the CDR3 DNA reads TGTGCCAGCGCGGGACCGATGAACACTGAAGCTTTCTTT. Amino acid sequence: CASAGPMNTEAFF.

The rearrangement joins TRBV11-1 to TRBJ2-7; TRBD1 agrees at 8 bases. The V segment lost 0 bases and the J segment 7 bases; nucleotides outside the gene matches: 5. The CDR3 loop spans 14 amino acids. CDR1 and CDR2 from the germline V gene are SGHAT and FQDESV (reference sequence). This chain's CDR3 is CASSLATGAYEQYF. The CDR3 DNA reads TGTGCCAGCAGCTTAGCGACAGGGGCGTATGAGCAGTACTTC.

The CDR3 nucleotides read TGTGCCAGCAGCCCCGGGACAGGGTTAGGGGAGCAGTTCTTC. This encodes CASSPGTGLGEQFF. The rearrangement links TRBV5-4 to TRBJ2-1; 9 nucleotides align to TRBD1. Germline V lookup: CDR1 SGHNT, CDR2 YYREEE (reference sequence). This CDR3 is 14 amino acids long. Germline trimming cut 4 bases from V and 10 bases from J; bases unmatched to any gene: 9.

CDR3 sequence: CASSQDREIEAFF. Written as DNA, the CDR3 is TGTGCCAGCAGCCAGGACCGGGAAATTGAAGCTTTCTTT. This chain joins TRBV11-2 and TRBJ1-1; no definite D call. The CDR3 contains 13 residues. V dropped 5 bases and J dropped 7 bases, with 14 bases sitting between them. The germline gives CDR1 SGHAT, CDR2 FQNNGV. Complete variable domain (other parts from reference TRBV11-2 and TRBJ1-1): EAGVAQSPRYKIIEKRQSVAFWCNPISGHATLYWYQQILGQGPKLLIQFQNNGVVDDSQLPKDRFSAERLKGVDSTLKIQPAKLEDSAVYLCASSQDREIEAFFGQGTRLTVV.

The chain couples TRBV4-3 to TRBJ2-7, with D possibly matching TRBD1 (5 bases). Germline CDR1 reads LGHNA; CDR2 reads YSLEER. V gave up 0 bases and J gave up 1 base, with 16 bases separating them. The CDR3 consists of 17 residues. CDR3 loop: CASSQEGPDSFSYEQYF. In DNA, the CDR3 is TGCGCCAGCAGCCAAGAGGGTCCCGACAGCTTTTCCTACGAGCAGTACTTC.

The rearrangement uses TRBV9 and TRBJ1-1; D perhaps matches TRBD1 (5 bases). Germline V gives CDR1 SGDLS, CDR2 YYNGEE. Trimming took off 4 bases at V and 0 bases at J, with 16 bases between the two ends. This CDR3 has 16 amino acids. The CDR3 is CASSPQTEPMNTEAFF. DNA for the CDR3: TGTGCCAGCAGCCCTCAGACAGAACCTATGAACACTGAAGCTTTCTTT. Using reference TRBV9 and TRBJ1-1 for the parts outside the CDR3, the full variable domain is DSGVTQTPKHLITATGQRVTLRCSPRSGDLSVYWYQQSLDQGLQFLIQYYNGEERAKGNILERFSAQQFPDLHSELNLSSLELGDSALYFCASSPQTEPMNTEAFFGQGTRLTVV.

The V and J genes are TRBV6-1 and TRBJ1-4; D perhaps matches TRBD1 (6 bases). The CDR3 is made up of 14 amino acids. V was cut by 9 bases and J by 4 bases, with 15 bases left in between. Per the germline V gene, CDR1 is MNHNS and CDR2 is SASEGT. CDR3 in amino acids: CASRRTVINEKLFF. Here the CDR3 DNA reads TGTGCCAGTCGAAGGACAGTTATTAATGAAAAACTGTTTTTT.

The table lists this clone with a few counts. The CDR3 here is CASSIRGNSNQPQHF. The CDR3 DNA reads as TGTGCCAGTAGTATTCGAGGAAATAGCAATCAGCCCCAGCATTTT. V and J are TRBV19 and TRBJ1-5; D is undetermined. The CDR3 is 15 amino acids. Per the germline V gene, CDR1 is LNHDA and CDR2 is SQIVND (reference sequence). The ends were cut back, 3 bases at V and 0 bases at J, with 9 bases in the middle.

The chain carries TRBV5-4 and TRBJ2-5; TRBD1 might be the D (6 bases). The CDR3 loop spans 15 amino acids. V was clipped by 0 bases and J by 3 bases, with 12 bases between them. The germline V gene encodes CDR1 SGHNT and CDR2 YYREEE (reference sequence). CDR3 DNA sequence: TGTGCCAGCAGCTTGGCCCTCAGGGGTAAAGAGACCCAGTACTTC. Amino acid sequence: CASSLALRGKETQYF. Drawing the rest from reference TRBV5-4 and TRBJ2-5, the complete variable domain is ETGVTQSPTHLIKTRGQQVTLRCSSQSGHNTVSWYQQALGQGPQFIFQYYREEENGRGNFPPRFSGLQFPNYSSELNVNALELDDSALYLCASSLALRGKETQYFGPGTRLLVL.

The chain recombines TRBV11-1 with TRBJ2-2; 7 nucleotides line up with TRBD2. Germline V CDR1 and CDR2: SGHAT, FQDESV (reference sequence). V lost 5 bases to trimming and J lost 5 bases; unmatched junction nucleotides: 11. CDR3 length: 16 residues. CDR3 protein: CASSHSRLALTGELFF. DNA for the CDR3: TGTGCCAGCAGCCACTCTCGACTAGCATTGACCGGGGAGCTGTTTTTT.

The chain links TRBV5-1 to TRBJ2-2, with 9 bases aligning to TRBD1. J was trimmed by 0 bases and V by 3 bases; bases with no gene match: 6. The CDR3 has 17 residues. In germline, CDR1 is SGHRS, CDR2 YFSETQ. This chain's CDR3 is CASSWTGDKPNTGELFF. The CDR3 DNA reads TGCGCCAGCAGCTGGACAGGGGATAAACCGAACACCGGGGAGCTGTTTTTT.

V is TRBV6-1 and J is TRBJ2-7; 7 nucleotides line up with TRBD1. This CDR3 comprises 13 residues. With 7 bases clipped from V and 4 bases from J, the junction kept 7 bases outside the gene matches. The germline CDR1 and CDR2 sequences are MNHNS and SASEGT. The CDR3 sequence is CASTRTGSYEQYF. The CDR3, as DNA: TGTGCCAGCACCAGGACAGGTTCTTACGAGCAGTACTTC.

This chain links TRBV28 with TRBJ2-7; 9 bases agree with TRBD2. CDR3 length equals 15 residues. Germline values: CDR1 MDHEN, CDR2 SYDVKM. Germline trimming cut 2 bases from V and 4 bases from J; bases unmatched to any gene: 6. For the CDR3, the DNA is TGTGCCAGCAGTTTAAAGCGGGAGGATCGTTACGAGCAGTACTTC. Its protein product is CASSLKREDRYEQYF.

This chain joins TRBV28 and TRBJ2-1; D gene uncertain. V lost 2 bases and J 7 bases, leaving 3 bases between the germline ends. This CDR3 spans 11 amino acids. Per the germline V gene, CDR1 is MDHEN and CDR2 is SYDVKM. CDR3 amino acids: CASSLINEQFF. The CDR3, as DNA: TGTGCCAGCAGTTTAATAAATGAGCAGTTCTTC.

The chain joins TRBV6-1 to TRBJ2-7, with a tentative D call TRBD1 (5 bases). Germline V CDR1 and CDR2: MNHNS, SASEGT. This CDR3 spans 17 amino acids. Trimming took 4 bases from V and 5 from J, leaving 24 bases between them. CDR3 sequence (DNA): TGTGCCAGCAGTGCCTTCAGGGTAAGGCGAGACGCCGACGAGCAGTACTTC. It codes for CASSAFRVRRDADEQYF.

The chain carries TRBV13 and TRBJ2-2; the match to TRBD1 covers 8 bases. V gave up 5 bases and J gave up 2 bases; unmatched junction bases: 7. The CDR3 contains 16 residues. Germline CDR1 reads PRHDT; CDR2 reads FYEKMQ (reference sequence). The CDR3 bases are TGTGCCAGCAGCGTCGGACAGGGTCGCAACACCGGGGAGCTGTTTTTT. Its protein is CASSVGQGRNTGELFF.

The chain has TRBV27 and TRBJ1-1, with D unclear. Per the germline V gene, CDR1 is MNHEY and CDR2 is SMNVEV (reference sequence). This CDR3 is built from 13 residues. Deletions cut 5 bases from V and 7 bases from J, with 14 bases between. The CDR3: CASSPDIFGEAFF. The CDR3 DNA is TGTGCCAGCAGTCCAGACATTTTTGGTGAAGCTTTCTTT.

This chain joins TRBV11-1 and TRBJ2-1; TRBD1 agrees at 7 bases. The CDR3 sequence is 16 residues long. Unmatched junction bases numbered 14, after V lost 5 bases and J lost 7 bases. Germline CDR1 and CDR2: SGHAT and FQDESV (reference sequence). The CDR3 is CASSTNPAGTANEQFF. DNA for the CDR3: TGTGCCAGCAGCACCAACCCGGCCGGGACAGCGAATGAGCAGTTCTTC.